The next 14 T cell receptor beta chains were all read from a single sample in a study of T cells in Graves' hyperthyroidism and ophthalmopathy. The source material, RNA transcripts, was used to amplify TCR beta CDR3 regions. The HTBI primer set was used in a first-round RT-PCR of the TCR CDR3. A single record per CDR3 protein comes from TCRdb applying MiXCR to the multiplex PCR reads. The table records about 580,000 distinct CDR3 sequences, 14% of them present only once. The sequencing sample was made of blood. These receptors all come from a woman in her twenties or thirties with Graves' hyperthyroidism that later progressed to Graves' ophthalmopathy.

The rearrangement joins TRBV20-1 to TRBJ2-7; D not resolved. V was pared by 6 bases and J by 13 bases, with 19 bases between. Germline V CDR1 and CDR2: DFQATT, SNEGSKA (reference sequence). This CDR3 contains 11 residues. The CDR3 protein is CSAKLVYEEYF. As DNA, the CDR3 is TGCAGTGCCAAACTTGTCTACGAGGAATACTTC.

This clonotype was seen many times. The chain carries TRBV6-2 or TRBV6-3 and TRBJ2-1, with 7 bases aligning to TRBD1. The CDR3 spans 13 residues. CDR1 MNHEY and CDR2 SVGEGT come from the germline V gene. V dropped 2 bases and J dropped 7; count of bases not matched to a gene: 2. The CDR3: CASSYGDRNEQFF. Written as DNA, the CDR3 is TGTGCCAGCAGTTACGGGGACAGAAATGAGCAGTTCTTC.

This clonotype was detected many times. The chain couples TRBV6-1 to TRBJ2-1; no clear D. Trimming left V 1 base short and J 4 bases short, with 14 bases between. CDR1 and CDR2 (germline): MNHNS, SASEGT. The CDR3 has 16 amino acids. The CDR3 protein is CASSEVFGINYNEQFF. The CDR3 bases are TGTGCCAGCAGTGAAGTCTTCGGAATTAATTACAATGAGCAGTTCTTC.

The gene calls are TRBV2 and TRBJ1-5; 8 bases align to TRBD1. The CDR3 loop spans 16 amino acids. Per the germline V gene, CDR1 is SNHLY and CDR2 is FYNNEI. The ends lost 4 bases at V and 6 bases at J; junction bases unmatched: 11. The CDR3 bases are TGTGCCAGCAGTGCACCCAACAGGGGGTTGGGTCAGCCCCAGCATTTT. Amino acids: CASSAPNRGLGQPQHF.

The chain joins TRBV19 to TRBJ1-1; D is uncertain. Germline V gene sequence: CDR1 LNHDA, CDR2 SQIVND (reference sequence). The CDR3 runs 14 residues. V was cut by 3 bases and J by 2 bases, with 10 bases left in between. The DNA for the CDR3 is TGTGCCAGTAGTATTGGGGAACTCAACACTGAAGCTTTCTTT. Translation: CASSIGELNTEAFF.

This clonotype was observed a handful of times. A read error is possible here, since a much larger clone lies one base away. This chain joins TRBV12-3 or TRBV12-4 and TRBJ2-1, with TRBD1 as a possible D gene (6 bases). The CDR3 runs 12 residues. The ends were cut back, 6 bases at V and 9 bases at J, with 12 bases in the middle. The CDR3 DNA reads TGTGCCAGCAGCTCTCAGGGGCCTGAGCAGTTCTTC. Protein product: CASSSQGPEQFF.

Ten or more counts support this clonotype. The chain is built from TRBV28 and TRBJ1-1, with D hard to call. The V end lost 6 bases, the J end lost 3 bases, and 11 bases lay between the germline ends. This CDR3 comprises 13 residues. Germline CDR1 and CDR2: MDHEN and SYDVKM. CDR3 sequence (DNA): TGTGCCAGCAGCCGGGGATGGGACACTGAAGCTTTCTTT. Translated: CASSRGWDTEAFF. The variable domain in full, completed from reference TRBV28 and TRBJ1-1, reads DVKVTQSSRYLVKRTGEKVFLECVQDMDHENMFWYRQDPGLGLRLIYFSYDVKMKEKGDIPEGYSVSREKKERFSLILESASTNQTSMYLCASSRGWDTEAFFGQGTRLTVV.

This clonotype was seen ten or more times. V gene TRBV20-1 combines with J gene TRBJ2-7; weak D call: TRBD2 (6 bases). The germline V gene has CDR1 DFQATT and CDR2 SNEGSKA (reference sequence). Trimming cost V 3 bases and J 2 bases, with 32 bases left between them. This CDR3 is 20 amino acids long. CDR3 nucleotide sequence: TGCAGTGCTAGTAGTCCCCCGCGGGATAGGCTCTCCAAGGGGACCTACGAGCAGTACTTC. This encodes CSASSPPRDRLSKGTYEQYF.

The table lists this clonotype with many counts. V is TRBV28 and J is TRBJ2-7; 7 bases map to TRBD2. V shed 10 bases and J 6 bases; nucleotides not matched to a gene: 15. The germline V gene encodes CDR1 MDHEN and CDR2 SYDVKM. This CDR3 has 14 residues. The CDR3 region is CAISGIAGLGEQYF. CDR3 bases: TGTGCCATCTCAGGGATAGCGGGTTTGGGCGAGCAGTACTTC. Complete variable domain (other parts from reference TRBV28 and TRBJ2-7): DVKVTQSSRYLVKRTGEKVFLECVQDMDHENMFWYRQDPGLGLRLIYFSYDVKMKEKGDIPEGYSVSREKKERFSLILESASTNQTSMYLCAISGIAGLGEQYFGPGTRLTVT.

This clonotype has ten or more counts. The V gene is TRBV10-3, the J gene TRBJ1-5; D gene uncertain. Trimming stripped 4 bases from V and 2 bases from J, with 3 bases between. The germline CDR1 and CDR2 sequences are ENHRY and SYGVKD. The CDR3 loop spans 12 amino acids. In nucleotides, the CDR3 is TGTGCCATCAGTGCGGGCAATCAGCCCCAGCATTTT. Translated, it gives CAISAGNQPQHF.

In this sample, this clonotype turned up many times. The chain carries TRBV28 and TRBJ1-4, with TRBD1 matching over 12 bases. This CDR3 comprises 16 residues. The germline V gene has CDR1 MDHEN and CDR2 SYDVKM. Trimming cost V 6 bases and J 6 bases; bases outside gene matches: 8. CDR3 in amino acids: CASSRDRGRTDEKLFF. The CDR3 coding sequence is TGTGCCAGCAGCCGGGACAGGGGGCGTACTGATGAAAAACTGTTTTTT.

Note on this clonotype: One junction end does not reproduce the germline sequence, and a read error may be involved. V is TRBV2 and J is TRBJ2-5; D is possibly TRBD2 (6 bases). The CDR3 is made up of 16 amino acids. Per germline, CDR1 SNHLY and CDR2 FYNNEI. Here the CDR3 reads CASSLSGHNIQGTQYF. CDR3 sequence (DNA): TGTGCCAGCAGTTTGAGCGGGCACAACATCCAAGGGACCCAGTACTTC.

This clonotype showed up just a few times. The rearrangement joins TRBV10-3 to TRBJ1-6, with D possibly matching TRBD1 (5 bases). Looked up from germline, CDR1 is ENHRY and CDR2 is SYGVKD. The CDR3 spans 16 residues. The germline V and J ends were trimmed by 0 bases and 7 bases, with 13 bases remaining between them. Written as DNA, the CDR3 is TGTGCCATCAGTGAGTCAGAAGGGGACGGCAATTCACCCCTCCACTTT. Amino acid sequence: CAISESEGDGNSPLHF.

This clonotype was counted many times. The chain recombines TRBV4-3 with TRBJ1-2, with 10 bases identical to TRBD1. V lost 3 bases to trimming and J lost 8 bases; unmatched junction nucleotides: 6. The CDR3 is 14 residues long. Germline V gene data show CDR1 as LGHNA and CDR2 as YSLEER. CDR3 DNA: TGCGCCAGCAGCCAGGACAGGGGGTTCGGGGGCTACACCTTC. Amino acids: CASSQDRGFGGYTF.